These 13 T cell receptor beta chains were all obtained from the same sample, sequenced in a study of T-cell memory formation after mild COVID-19. From the 5' RACE reads, TCRdb called clonotypes with MiXCR, one entry per CDR3 protein. The sample has approximately 150,000 distinct CDR3 sequences; under 7% are singletons. Sequenced input: PBMCs or a T cell subset sorted from them (not recorded which). These receptors all come from an adult woman who had mild COVID-19 (a few samples of this study predate the infection). Cell type and time point are not known.

This clonotype has only a few counts. This chain links TRBV4-3 with TRBJ2-1, with 8 nucleotides matching TRBD2. The CDR3 is 19 residues long. From germline, CDR1 is LGHNA and CDR2 YSLEER. J was trimmed by 4 bases and V by 5 bases; bases with no gene match: 19. CDR3 nucleotides: TGCGCCAGCAGCGGTTCAGCGGGCTTAGCGGGGCAACTTTACAATGAGCAGTTCTTC. Its protein is CASSGSAGLAGQLYNEQFF.

V and J are TRBV12-3 or TRBV12-4 and TRBJ2-3; 10 positions match TRBD1. The CDR3 covers 16 residues. V dropped 9 bases and J dropped 4; count of bases not matched to a gene: 13. The CDR3 nucleotides are TGTGCCAGTCTTCTTTCTGGGACAGGGGTCGCAGATACGCAGTATTTT. It translates to CASLLSGTGVADTQYF.

This clonotype was counted at least ten times. This chain joins TRBV2 and TRBJ2-7, with 7 bases that match TRBD1. V lost 4 bases and J lost 2; bases outside the gene matches: 2. CDR3 length: 13 residues. Per the germline V gene, CDR1 is SNHLY and CDR2 is FYNNEI. As DNA, the CDR3 is TGTGCCAGCAGTGCGGGACAGACCTACGAGCAGTACTTC. Translated, it gives CASSAGQTYEQYF.

This clonotype has at least ten counts. V usage is TRBV10-2 and J usage is TRBJ2-1; a possible D gene is TRBD1 (7 bases). Per germline, CDR1 WSHSY and CDR2 SAAADI. V lost 2 bases and J 1 base, leaving 15 bases between the germline ends. CDR3 length: 17 amino acids. CDR3 nucleotide sequence: TGCGCCAGCAGTGAGCGGAGGGACAGCTGGTCCTACAATGAGCAGTTCTTC. Amino acid sequence: CASSERRDSWSYNEQFF.

The sample holds many counts of this clonotype. The chain recombines TRBV20-1 with TRBJ1-4; 7 positions agree with TRBD1. The germline CDR1 and CDR2 sequences are DFQATT and SNEGSKA (reference sequence). The CDR3 totals 15 residues. Germline trimming cut 1 base from V and 6 bases from J; bases unmatched to any gene: 8. CDR3 protein: CSARGTLQGDEKLFF. In DNA, the CDR3 is TGCAGTGCTAGAGGGACCCTTCAGGGGGATGAAAAACTGTTTTTT.

This clonotype was picked up a small number of times. The chain links TRBV20-1 to TRBJ1-5, with D possibly being TRBD1 (6 bases). The CDR3 consists of 15 residues. V lost 4 bases to trimming and J lost 4 bases, with 17 bases between them. Germline loops: CDR1 DFQATT, CDR2 SNEGSKA (reference sequence). For the CDR3, the DNA is TGCAGTGCTAAAAAGACAGGCGGTAGAAATCAGCCCCAGCATTTT. Translation gives CSAKKTGGRNQPQHF.

The CDR3 region is CASSQARGTDTQYF. CDR3 sequence (DNA): TGTGCCAGCAGCCAAGCTAGGGGGACAGATACGCAGTATTTT. This sequence joins TRBV3-1 and TRBJ2-3; the D gene is possibly TRBD1 (6 bases). Trimming pared 1 base from V and 3 bases from J, leaving 8 bases between. CDR3 length: 14 residues. The germline V gene encodes CDR1 LGHDT and CDR2 YNNKEL (reference sequence).

This clonotype came up a few times. The chain carries TRBV2 and TRBJ2-1, with 7 bases fitting TRBD2. V dropped 5 bases and J dropped 5; count of bases not matched to a gene: 3. The V gene's germline CDR1 is SNHLY and CDR2 FYNNEI. CDR3 length: 13 amino acids. CDR3 nucleotide sequence: TGTGCCAGCAGTAGCGGGGTTGACAATGAGCAGTTCTTC. This codes for CASSSGVDNEQFF.

The table lists this clonotype with many counts. The rearrangement uses TRBV5-4 and TRBJ2-2, with D possibly being TRBD1 (6 bases). V was cut by 6 bases and J by 1 base, with 16 bases left in between. Germline CDR1 SGHNT, CDR2 YYREEE (reference sequence). CDR3 size: 16 residues. CDR3 sequence: CASTDQGTLNTGELFF. DNA of the CDR3: TGTGCCAGCACTGACCAGGGGACATTGAACACCGGGGAGCTGTTTTTT.

This clonotype was recorded at least ten times. This chain connects TRBV5-1 to TRBJ2-4; D gene unclear. The CDR3 length is 18 residues. V lost 4 bases and J lost 2, with 22 bases in between. Germline CDR1 and CDR2: SGHRS and YFSETQ. The CDR3 region is CASSLLTMGRGTKNIQYF. In DNA form, the CDR3 reads TGCGCCAGCAGCCTGTTGACGATGGGAAGAGGAACCAAAAACATTCAGTACTTC.

In its sample, this clonotype was seen many times. This chain connects TRBV20-1 to TRBJ2-3; 14 bases agree with TRBD2. There are 16 residues in the CDR3. Germline assignment: CDR1 DFQATT and CDR2 SNEGSKA (reference sequence). Trimming at V came to 5 bases and at J to 2 bases, leaving 6 bases not matched to a gene. The CDR3 reads CSAPGTSGGNTDTQYF. CDR3 DNA sequence: TGCAGTGCTCCTGGGACTAGCGGGGGTAACACAGATACGCAGTATTTT.

In this sample, this clonotype turned up a few times. This sequence joins TRBV11-2 and TRBJ2-3; D gene ambiguous. The germline V and J ends were trimmed by 3 bases and 3 bases, with 10 bases remaining between them. Germline CDR1 SGHAT, CDR2 FQNNGV. There are 14 residues in the CDR3. The CDR3 bases are TGTGCCAGCAGCTTCCTAAGGCGGACAGATACGCAGTATTTT. Translating gives CASSFLRRTDTQYF.

This clonotype was observed many times. This CDR3 reads CASSQGMRLNNEQFF. The CDR3 DNA follows: TGTGCCAGCAGCCAAGGTATGAGACTGAACAATGAGCAGTTCTTC. The chain joins TRBV3-1 to TRBJ2-1; D gene unclear. V was trimmed by 1 base and J by 5 bases, leaving 12 bases between them. Germline-derived CDR1 and CDR2 are LGHDT and YNNKEL (reference sequence). CDR3 length: 15 residues.